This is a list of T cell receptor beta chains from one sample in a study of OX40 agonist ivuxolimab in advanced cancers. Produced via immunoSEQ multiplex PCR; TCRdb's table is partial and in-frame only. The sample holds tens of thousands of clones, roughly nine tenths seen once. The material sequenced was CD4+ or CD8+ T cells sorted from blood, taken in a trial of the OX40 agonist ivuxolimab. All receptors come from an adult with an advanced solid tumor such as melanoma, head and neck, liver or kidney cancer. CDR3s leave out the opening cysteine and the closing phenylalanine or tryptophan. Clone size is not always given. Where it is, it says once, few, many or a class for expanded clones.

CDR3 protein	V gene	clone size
SVEGGLAGAPQEF	TRBV29-1	.
ASSQVQRGGELF	TRBV14	.
ASSVSSGNTIY	TRBV5-4	once
ASGTSGGTYEQY	TRBV6-6	.
ASSSQPGGSYEQY	TRBV6-5	.
ASTLVPFGGETQY	TRBV6-1	.
ASSDSWTDQF	TRBV10-2	.
ASSQQGAGTEAF	TRBV19	.
ASSNRQGYEQY	TRBV19	.
ASSEGTSGYNEQF	TRBV2	.
ASSQQGYRQDGF	TRBV23-1	.
ASSLGGGGFNEQF	TRBV9	.
ASSINRGINEQF	TRBV19	.
ASSRMSESSYEQY	TRBV19	.
ACPIGQVPYGYT	TRBV30	.
ASSPTLAASSLHEQY	TRBV11-3	once
ASTLSTSSTEQF	TRBV11-2	.
AISVAGQMNTEAF	TRBV10-3	.
ASRPAGVYEQY	TRBV7-2	.
ASSLGLAKNIQY	TRBV6-5	.
ASSGLTPGTGELF	TRBV2	.
ASSKQLGKVQAITYEQY	TRBV21-1	.
ASSQGYNEQF	TRBV6-5	.
ASSLGPYRSEKLF	TRBV7-9	.
ASRSQGGYNSPLH	TRBV10-2	.
ASSPSGPSYNEQF	TRBV5-1	.
ASSAGTSVGREQY	TRBV2	.
ASSEGRAGNQPQH	TRBV14	.
ASSLEAATANYGYT	TRBV7-8	.
ASSTGAASTEAF	TRBV5-1	.
ASSLVGGADGANVLT	TRBV7-8	.
ASRNPRIQY	TRBV2	once
ATSRDQGSSYEQY	TRBV15	.
ASSLAFPRLAGDTQY	TRBV5-1	.
SVVTAGVGELF	TRBV29-1	.
ASTPPGGLNEQF	TRBV6-5	.
ASSGRTGGRNTEAF	TRBV6-1	once
ATSRSPGTLTGELF	TRBV15	.
ASSVGTNPYSDGYT	TRBV2	once
ASSRTSKADSPLH	TRBV19	few
ASSPNQGTGELF	TRBV18	.
ASSLFGAENSPLH	TRBV7-8	.